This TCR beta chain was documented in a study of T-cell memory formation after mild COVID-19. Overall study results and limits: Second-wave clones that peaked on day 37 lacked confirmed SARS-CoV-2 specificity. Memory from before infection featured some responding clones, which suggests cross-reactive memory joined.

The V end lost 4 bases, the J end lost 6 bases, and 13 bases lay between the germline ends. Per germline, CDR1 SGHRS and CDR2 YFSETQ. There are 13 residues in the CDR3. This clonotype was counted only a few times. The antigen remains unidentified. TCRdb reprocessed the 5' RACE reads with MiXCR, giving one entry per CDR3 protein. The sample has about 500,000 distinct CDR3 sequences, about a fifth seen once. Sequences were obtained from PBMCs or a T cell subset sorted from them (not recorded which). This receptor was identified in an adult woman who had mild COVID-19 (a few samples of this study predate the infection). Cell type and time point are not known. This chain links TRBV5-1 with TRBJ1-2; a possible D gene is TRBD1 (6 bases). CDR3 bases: TGCGCCAGCAGCCCCCACGCAGGGGATGGCTACACCTTC. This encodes CASSPHAGDGYTF.